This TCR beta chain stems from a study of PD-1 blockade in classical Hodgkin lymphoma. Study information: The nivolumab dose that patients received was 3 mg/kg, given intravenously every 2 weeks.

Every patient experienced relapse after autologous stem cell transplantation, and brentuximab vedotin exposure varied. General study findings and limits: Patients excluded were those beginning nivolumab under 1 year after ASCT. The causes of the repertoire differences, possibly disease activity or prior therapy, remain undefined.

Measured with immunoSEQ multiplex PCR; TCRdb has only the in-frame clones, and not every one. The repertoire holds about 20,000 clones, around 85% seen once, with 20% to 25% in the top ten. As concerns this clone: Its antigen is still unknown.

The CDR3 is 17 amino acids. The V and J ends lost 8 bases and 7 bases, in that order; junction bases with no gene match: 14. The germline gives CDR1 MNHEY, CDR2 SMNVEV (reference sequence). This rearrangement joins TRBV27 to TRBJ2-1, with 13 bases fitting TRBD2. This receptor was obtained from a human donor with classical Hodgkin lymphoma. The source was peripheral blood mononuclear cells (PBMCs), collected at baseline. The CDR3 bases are TGTGCCAGCGTGGGACTAGCGGGATCCCTGACGTATAATGAGCAGTTCTTC. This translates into CASVGLAGSLTYNEQFF.